This T cell receptor (beta chain) was recorded in a study of blood T cell repertoires in COVID-19 (dated by TCRdb to about 2020). In the study overall: Collaborator samples came from the United States, Italy and Spain and covered acute and convalescent phases of COVID-19. The prospective study material was composed of cDNA or gDNA derived from T cells, B-cell-depleted T cells, or PBMCs. The dataset comprised deeply sampled blood TCRbeta repertoires from subjects exposed to, actively infected with, or recovered from COVID-19. The repertoires were made available in a free public database intended to serve as a resource for research on the immune response to SARS-CoV-2. The samples were drawn from the first 160 participants of the ongoing ImmuneRACE study and from 1,254 subjects provided by 6 global collaborators. The sample metadata nearly always contained a de-identified subject ID, COVID-19 status, age in years and sex. HLA class I and class II types, where available, came from metadata supplied by the sample provider rather than from assay-based typing. The paper as a whole reports these results and caveats: How much clinical and demographic metadata was included differed by source and by participant, and the metadata was provided uncurated.

TCRbeta CDR3 regions were amplified from genomic DNA using the immunoSEQ Assay, a bias-controlled multiplex PCR. The study's own analysis went as follows. The number of nucleated cells in each sample was estimated by amplification of reference gene primers within the assay. Sequence reads were collapsed and filtered to measure the absolute abundance of every unique TCRbeta CDR3 rearrangement. For each sample, productive Simpson clonality was calculated by taking the square root of Simpson's diversity index across productive rearrangements. TCRdb took this table from immuneACCESS and kept in-frame rearrangements with V and J called. Such tables lack part of the clones; where checked against another copy, unresolved V genes explain under half of the gap, and the rest is unexplained. Clonal size and the V and J genes are those of that table, whereas D and trimming came from the DNA. This sample has a few hundred thousand clones in its table, and 85% of those were observed once. The ten largest make up 0.98% of the sample.

Each collaborating institution followed its own protocols to collect whole blood in K2EDTA tubes. For TCRbeta analysis, collaborators shipped samples as frozen whole blood, isolated PBMCs, or DNA extracted from either of those sample types. Remarks on this clone: The antigen this receptor binds is unknown. Base qualities are not recorded, but no much larger clone differs from it by a single base.

Sequenced: peripheral blood. The origin of this receptor is a man aged 35 to 55 with acute or convalescent COVID-19.

The DNA is as follows: TGTGCCACCAGCAAAAAAATGACAGGGCCCAACTATGGCTACACCTTC. Protein translation: CATSKKMTGPNYGYTF. Recombination joined TRBV15 with TRBJ1-2; 7 bases in the middle match TRBD1. Reading the germline V gene (reference sequence) gives CDR1 LNHNV and CDR2 YYDKDF. For this chain, trimming is 4 bases at the V end and 2 bases at the J end, and the number of junction bases without a gene match is 10. Counted from cysteine to phenylalanine, this CDR3 has 16 amino acids. This entry keeps only the CDR3 DNA: 48 bases, framed from base 1. Supplemented by the reference TRBV15 and TRBJ1-2 proteins around the CDR3, the complete variable domain is DAMVIQNPRYQVTQFGKPVTLSCSQTLNHNVMYWYQQKSSQAPKLLFHYYDKDFNNEADTPDNFQSRRPNTSFCFLDIRSPGLGDTAMYLCATSKKMTGPNYGYTFGSGTRLTVV.